Each of the 18 T cell receptor beta chains below was sequenced from the same sample in a study of blood T cell repertoires in COVID-19. This table comes from immunoSEQ multiplex PCR, and its TCRdb copy is limited to in-frame clones, with some not included. The top ten clones hold 29% of a sample with some 140,000 clones, 70% to 85% of them seen once. Sequencing was performed on peripheral blood. Receptor source: a woman between 55 and 75 years old with acute or convalescent COVID-19.

The chain employs TRBV7-6 and TRBJ2-2; tentatively, D is TRBD1 (5 bases). CDR3 length: 16 amino acids. Germline CDR1 is SGHVS and CDR2 is FNYEAQ. V was trimmed by 5 bases and J by 3 bases, leaving 16 bases between them. The CDR3 bases are TGTGCCAGCAGCGCGCGCGGCAGGGTGGACACCGGGGAGCTGTTTTTT. Translated: CASSARGRVDTGELFF. Full variable domain (outside the CDR3, taken from reference TRBV7-6 and TRBJ2-2): GAGVSQSPRYKVTKRGQDVALRCDPISGHVSLYWYRQALGQGPEFLTYFNYEAQQDKSGLPNDRFSAERPEGSISTLTIQRTEQRDSAMYRCASSARGRVDTGELFFGEGSRLTVL.

The chain employs TRBV4-2 and TRBJ2-5; perhaps TRBD1 as D (5 bases). The germline gives CDR1 LGHNA, CDR2 YNFKEQ. The CDR3 length is 14 residues. V dropped 0 bases and J dropped 5 bases, with 10 bases sitting between them. This CDR3 is CASSQERGGETQYF. DNA for the CDR3: TGTGCCAGCAGCCAAGAAAGGGGTGGCGAGACCCAGTACTTC.

This rearrangement joins TRBV12-3 or TRBV12-4 to TRBJ1-5, with 7 nucleotides matching TRBD1. The CDR3 is 13 residues long. The V segment lost 6 bases and the J segment 6 bases; nucleotides outside the gene matches: 5. CDR3 sequence reads: CASSLTGSQPQHF. In nucleotides, the CDR3 is TGTGCCAGCAGCCTGACAGGGAGTCAGCCCCAGCATTTT.

The rearrangement links TRBV15 to TRBJ1-1; no reliable D call. V lost 0 bases and J lost 4, with 9 bases in between. The CDR3 has 14 amino acids. Germline-derived CDR1 and CDR2 are LNHNV and YYDKDF (reference sequence). The chain's CDR3 is CATSRDRQATEAFF. In nucleotides, the CDR3 is TGTGCCACCAGCAGAGATCGCCAAGCCACTGAAGCTTTCTTT.

This clone occurred a few times. J is TRBJ1-5 and V is TRBV10-3, with a possible D match to TRBD1 (5 bases). The CDR3 is 13 residues long. Germline CDR1 is ENHRY and CDR2 is SYGVKD. V lost 3 bases and J 5 bases, leaving 8 bases between the germline ends. CDR3 sequence reads: CAISDRGDQPQHF. The CDR3 DNA follows: TGTGCCATCAGTGATCGGGGGGATCAGCCCCAGCATTTT.

The chain employs TRBV27 and TRBJ1-5, with D unclear. V was pared by 4 bases and J by 4 bases, with 8 bases between. CDR3 length: 13 residues. The germline V gene encodes CDR1 MNHEY and CDR2 SMNVEV (reference sequence). The CDR3 DNA is TGTGCCAGCAGTTCCGCGGGGAATCAGCCCCAGCATTTT. Encoded protein: CASSSAGNQPQHF.

The chain combines TRBV18 with TRBJ1-2, with D uncertain. CDR1 KGHSH and CDR2 LQKENI come from the germline V gene. Trimming shortened V by 3 bases and J by 2 bases, and 13 bases separated the two germline ends. The CDR3 spans 15 residues. The CDR3 is CASSPSTELNYGYTF. CDR3 DNA: TGTGCCAGCTCACCCTCGACTGAACTGAACTATGGCTACACCTTC.

The gene calls are TRBV18 and TRBJ1-1; 7 bases fit TRBD1. The germline V gene encodes CDR1 KGHSH and CDR2 LQKENI. With V trimmed by 4 bases and J by 4 bases, 6 bases remained unmatched. The CDR3 has 14 residues. DNA for the CDR3: TGTGCCAGCTCACTAGACAGGGACGGCACTGAAGCTTTCTTT. It specifies CASSLDRDGTEAFF.

V is TRBV18 and J is TRBJ1-4; D remains ambiguous. Germline V gene data show CDR1 as KGHSH and CDR2 as LQKENI. The CDR3 extends over 17 amino acids. V gave up 6 bases and J gave up 0 bases, with 17 bases separating them. The CDR3 region has the DNA TGTGCCAGCTCCGTGAGGGTCGGACGTTCAACTAATGAAAAACTGTTTTTT. Translating it yields CASSVRVGRSTNEKLFF. Filled out from reference TRBV18 and TRBJ1-4, the complete variable domain reads NAGVMQNPRHLVRRRGQEARLRCSPMKGHSHVYWYRQLPEEGLKFMVYLQKENIIDESGMPKERFSAEFPKEGPSILRIQQVVRGDSAAYFCASSVRVGRSTNEKLFFGSGTQLSVL.

This clone showed up just once. CDR3 residues: CASSLEGGNEQFF. In DNA, the CDR3 is TGTGCCAGCAGCTTGGAGGGGGGGAATGAGCAGTTCTTC. The chain combines TRBV7-9 with TRBJ2-1, with a weak D call TRBD2 (7 bases). The germline V and J ends were trimmed by 3 bases and 7 bases, with 10 bases remaining between them. Germline assignment: CDR1 SEHNR and CDR2 FQNEAQ (reference sequence). This CDR3 has 13 amino acids.

The chain has TRBV6-6 and TRBJ1-1, with TRBD1 matching 7 bases. The J segment lost 9 bases and the V segment lost 3 bases, leaving 10 bases of the junction unmatched. From germline, CDR1 is MNHNY and CDR2 SVGAGI (reference sequence). CDR3 length: 14 residues. CDR3 region: CASSYQDRRAQAFF. The CDR3 coding sequence is TGTGCCAGCAGTTATCAGGACAGGCGAGCCCAAGCTTTCTTT.

This sequence joins TRBV7-9 and TRBJ1-2, with 8 bases fitting TRBD1. The ends lost 5 bases at V and 8 bases at J; junction bases unmatched: 13. The CDR3 extends over 15 amino acids. The germline V gene encodes CDR1 SEHNR and CDR2 FQNEAQ (reference sequence). The CDR3 nucleotides read TGTGCCAGCAGCCGTCACGGACAGGGTTTTGGAGGCTACACCTTC. Its translation is CASSRHGQGFGGYTF. The whole variable domain, filled in from reference TRBV7-9 and TRBJ1-2, reads DTGVSQNPRHKITKRGQNVTFRCDPISEHNRLYWYRQTLGQGPEFLTYFQNEAQLEKSRLLSDRFSAERPKGSFSTLEIQRTEQGDSAMYLCASSRHGQGFGGYTFGSGTRLTVV.

V and J are TRBV10-3 and TRBJ2-1, with D tentatively TRBD2 (5 bases). Germline lookup yields CDR1 ENHRY and CDR2 SYGVKD. The CDR3 length is 16 residues. Trimming took 0 bases from V and 3 from J, leaving 12 bases between them. The CDR3 DNA reads TGTGCCATCAGTGAGTCGATTAGCGAAGGCTACAATGAGCAGTTCTTC. This codes for CAISESISEGYNEQFF.

Turning to this clone: No conserved phenylalanine or tryptophan is present at the end of the CDR3, so a read error is the likely explanation. No DNA is shown, since the ends of the CDR3 on it are uncertain; the CDR3 is the one TCRdb lists. The chain links TRBV9 to TRBJ1-1. CDR1 and CDR2 (germline): SGDLS, YYNGEE. The CDR3 length is 9 residues, termini included. This CDR3 reads CASSAPPVL.

The J gene is TRBJ2-3, the V gene TRBV29-1; D may be TRBD2 (6 bases). CDR3 size: 13 residues. The V and J ends lost 4 bases and 5 bases respectively, with 13 bases between them. Germline V lookup: CDR1 SQVTM, CDR2 ANQGSEA. The CDR3 is CSVAYDGRDTQYF. Here the CDR3 DNA reads TGCAGCGTTGCATATGACGGGAGAGATACGCAGTATTTT.

This clone was counted between two and nine times. The rearrangement uses TRBV9 and TRBJ2-2, with 9 bases that match TRBD1. The V and J ends lost 3 bases and 3 bases, in that order; junction bases with no gene match: 6. Germline V gene lookup returns CDR1 SGDLS and CDR2 YYNGEE. The CDR3 has 16 residues. CDR3 region: CASSALTGGDTGELFF. The CDR3 coding sequence is TGTGCCAGCAGCGCCCTAACAGGGGGCGACACCGGGGAGCTGTTTTTT.

This chain connects TRBV30 to TRBJ2-1; D perhaps matches TRBD2 (5 bases). Germline CDR1 and CDR2: GTSNPN and SVGIG (reference sequence). V lost 4 bases and J lost 0, with 10 bases in between. There are 14 residues in the CDR3. CDR3: CAWNSGVSYNEQFF. The CDR3 DNA follows: TGTGCCTGGAATTCCGGGGTCTCCTACAATGAGCAGTTCTTC.

CDR3 nucleotide sequence: TGTGCCAGCCAGCGGGACCCGGACACTGAAGCTTTCTTT. This encodes CASQRDPDTEAFF. This chain links TRBV10-3 with TRBJ1-1; D might be TRBD1 (5 bases). CDR1 is ENHRY, CDR2 SYGVKD, per germline. CDR3 length: 13 residues. V was cut by 10 bases and J by 3 bases, with 15 bases left in between.